The sequence of this T cell receptor beta chain was determined in a study of blood T cell repertoires in COVID-19. Background on the study: PBMCs, B-cell-depleted T cells, or T cells provided the cDNA or gDNA that made up the material.

How the authors handled the data: Amplification from reference gene primers served as the basis for estimated nucleated cell counts. The protocol was immunoSEQ multiplex PCR, while the TCRdb copy is restricted to in-frame clones and leaves out a portion. The DNA gave D and trimming, while V, J and clone size come from that table. Among 150,000 to 200,000 clones, more than 75% were seen once, and the ten largest hold roughly 2.6%. The length of the CDR3 is 15 residues. From germline, CDR1 is SEHNR and CDR2 FQNEAQ (reference sequence). Trimming shortened V by 1 base and J by 4 bases, and 13 bases separated the two germline ends.

The sample taken for sequencing was peripheral blood. This receptor was taken from a man aged 40-49 years with active or convalescent COVID-19. The V gene is TRBV7-9, the J gene TRBJ1-2; D gene uncertain. This CDR3 reads CASSLVLNGLYGYTF. The CDR3 nucleotides read TGTGCCAGCAGCTTAGTCCTGAACGGACTCTATGGCTACACCTTC.